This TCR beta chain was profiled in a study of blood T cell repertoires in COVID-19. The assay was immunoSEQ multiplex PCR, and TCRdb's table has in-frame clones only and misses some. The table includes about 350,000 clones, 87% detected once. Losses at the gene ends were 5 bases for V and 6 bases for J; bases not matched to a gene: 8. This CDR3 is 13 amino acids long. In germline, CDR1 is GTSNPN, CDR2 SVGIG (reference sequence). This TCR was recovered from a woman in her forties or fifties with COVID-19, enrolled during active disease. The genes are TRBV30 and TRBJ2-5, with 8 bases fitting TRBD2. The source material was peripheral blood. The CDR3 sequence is CAWGGGLAKTQYF. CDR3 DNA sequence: TGTGCCTGGGGAGGTGGACTAGCAAAGACCCAGTACTTC.